This section outlines one T cell receptor (beta chain) sequence together with its context. Its antigen is not known. The data belong to a study of shared clonotypes between healthy human individuals. About the study: Used for every donor were three CD4 naive, three CD4 memory, two CD8 naive and one CD8 memory plate.

Whole-study findings and limits: Rarefaction curves obtained for sorted subsets showed sequencing incomplete despite large depth. Non-shared clonotypes had lower generation probabilities than those shared by all four donors.

V was clipped by 6 bases and J by 6 bases, with 18 bases between them. Per the germline V gene, CDR1 is MNHNS and CDR2 is SASEGT. The CDR3 loop spans 15 amino acids. Sequencing used immunoSEQ multiplex PCR; TCRdb keeps in-frame clones, though not all of them. The table has about 580,000 clones, 98% seen once; the top ten hold 0.3%. Only CD45RO-negative cells positively selected for CCR7 counted as naive CD8 cells, so terminally differentiated effector memory CD45RA+ cells were excluded. HIV-negative, healthy adults without recent acute infections or vaccinations were the donors. The sequence was obtained from a man aged 30 to 39 in good health. The source material was naive CD8+ T cells sorted from blood. V is TRBV6-1 and J is TRBJ2-1; D perhaps matches TRBD1 (6 bases). CDR3 in DNA: TGTGCCAGCAGCCTTACGGGACAAGGGTTCAATGAGCAGTTCTTC. The encoded protein is CASSLTGQGFNEQFF.